A selection of T cell receptor beta chains follows, all from one sample in a study of blood T cell repertoires in COVID-19. Profiling relied on immunoSEQ multiplex PCR, and the TCRdb table lists in-frame clones only, not all of them. The sample carries 200,000 to 250,000 clones, nearly 90% recorded once. The specimen sequenced was PBMCs or T cells enriched from blood (not recorded which). These receptors were taken from a man younger than 40 who had recovered from COVID-19. The conserved cysteine and the conserved F or W are not part of the CDR3 here.

V gene: TRBV5-6
J gene: TRBJ1-4
CDR3 protein: ASSLLAANEKLF

V gene: TRBV27
J gene: TRBJ2-7
CDR3 protein: ASSDLYEQY

V gene: TRBV20-1
J gene: TRBJ2-7
CDR3 protein: SATGAYEQY

V gene: TRBV30
J gene: TRBJ2-7
CDR3 protein: AWSTGTGSYEQY

V gene: TRBV5-1
J gene: TRBJ1-6
CDR3 protein: ASSQSQTPSSYNSPLH

V gene: TRBV27
J gene: TRBJ1-1
CDR3 protein: ASSPYRGGTEAF

V gene: TRBV19
J gene: TRBJ1-6
CDR3 protein: ASTNWAGRPSGSYNSPLH

V gene: TRBV7-2
J gene: TRBJ2-2
CDR3 protein: ASGRTGTGSAGELF

V gene: TRBV11-2
J gene: TRBJ2-5
CDR3 protein: ASRLDRGLRETQY

V gene: TRBV5-4
J gene: TRBJ1-1
CDR3 protein: ASSVPGGTEAF

V gene: TRBV24-1
J gene: TRBJ2-3
CDR3 protein: ATSDHGQGTSTDTQY

V gene: TRBV11-2
J gene: TRBJ2-7
CDR3 protein: ASSLLGQGSIEQY

V gene: TRBV5-1
J gene: TRBJ2-7
CDR3 protein: ASSAPGQDYEQY

V gene: TRBV25-1
J gene: TRBJ1-2
CDR3 protein: ASSQNDGYT

V gene: TRBV29-1
J gene: TRBJ2-7
CDR3 protein: SVHGQGAYEQY

V gene: TRBV14
J gene: TRBJ2-1
CDR3 protein: ASSRDSGYNEQF

V gene: TRBV18
J gene: TRBJ1-5
CDR3 protein: ASSPQQGANNQPQH

V gene: TRBV10-3
J gene: TRBJ2-7
CDR3 protein: ATRLAGTYEQY

V gene: TRBV7-2
J gene: TRBJ2-3
CDR3 protein: ASSRTSGGDYTQY

V gene: TRBV6-2/TRBV6-3
J gene: TRBJ2-7
CDR3 protein: ASSDLGTGPYEQY

V gene: TRBV10-2
J gene: TRBJ1-4
CDR3 protein: ASSSVNEKLF

V gene: TRBV28
J gene: TRBJ2-3
CDR3 protein: ASRPTGTSGNTDTQY

V gene: TRBV7-9
J gene: TRBJ2-1
CDR3 protein: ASRAGGSGIQQF

V gene: TRBV6-5
J gene: TRBJ2-5
CDR3 protein: ASRIQGRETQY

V gene: TRBV4-1
J gene: TRBJ2-2
CDR3 protein: ASSQGTLVTDTGELF

V gene: TRBV7-8
J gene: TRBJ2-5
CDR3 protein: ASSPEIGTMVPATQY

V gene: TRBV3-1/TRBV3-2
J gene: TRBJ2-2
CDR3 protein: ASSQAGLVTTNTGELF

V gene: TRBV12-3/TRBV12-4
J gene: TRBJ2-1
CDR3 protein: ASSLARYEQF

V gene: TRBV10-3
J gene: TRBJ2-7
CDR3 protein: AISDGYEQY

V gene: TRBV5-1
J gene: TRBJ2-7
CDR3 protein: ASSPAGDTYEQY

V gene: TRBV10-3
J gene: TRBJ2-3
CDR3 protein: AINGGLAGGTDTQY

V gene: TRBV4-3
J gene: TRBJ2-1
CDR3 protein: ASSQVFGGNEQF

V gene: TRBV28
J gene: TRBJ2-7
CDR3 protein: ASSVGTGSYEQY

V gene: TRBV6-2/TRBV6-3
J gene: TRBJ2-3
CDR3 protein: ASSYFYTDTQY

V gene: TRBV18
J gene: TRBJ1-4
CDR3 protein: ASSLAGGNEKLF

V gene: TRBV7-2
J gene: TRBJ1-2
CDR3 protein: ASSFSGNFGYT

V gene: TRBV19
J gene: TRBJ1-2
CDR3 protein: ASSIRQGLGYT

V gene: TRBV27
J gene: TRBJ1-6
CDR3 protein: ASGINRDRGTSPLH

V gene: TRBV27
J gene: TRBJ2-1
CDR3 protein: ASSPPTFALGGGYNEQF

V gene: TRBV29-1
J gene: TRBJ1-2
CDR3 protein: SVVRTANYGYT